What follows are 18 T cell receptor beta chains derived from one specimen sequenced in a study of immune characteristics of hereditary and idiopathic chronic pancreatitis. Clones were read by immunoSEQ multiplex PCR, and TCRdb kept only the in-frame ones, dropping some. The sample yields roughly 1,700 clones, roughly 80% seen once. The pancreas tissue came from patients undergoing total pancreatectomy with islet autotransplantation. The specimen sequenced was pancreas tissue with hereditary chronic pancreatitis. The origin of the receptors is a human donor with chronic pancreatitis.

The rearrangement joins TRBV7-9 to TRBJ2-3; D possibly matches TRBD1 or TRBD2 (5 bases each). The CDR3 consists of 17 residues. Germline V lookup: CDR1 SEHNR, CDR2 FQNEAQ (reference sequence). V lost 1 base, J lost 4 bases, and 18 bases lay in between. The CDR3 protein is CASSLGIGDPLADTQYF. DNA of the CDR3: TGTGCCAGCAGCTTAGGTATTGGGGACCCGCTAGCAGATACGCAGTATTTT.

This chain links TRBV6-6 with TRBJ1-2; D is possibly TRBD1 (5 bases). V was cut by 7 bases and J by 4 bases, with 19 bases left in between. The CDR3 sequence is 15 residues long. Germline CDR1 reads MNHNY; CDR2 reads SVGAGI (reference sequence). This CDR3 is CASTHRGAKIYGYTF. The CDR3 coding sequence is TGTGCCAGCACTCACCGAGGGGCAAAGATCTATGGCTACACCTTC.

The rearrangement uses TRBV27 and TRBJ2-7; possible D gene TRBD1, 6 bases. V lost 5 bases to trimming and J lost 4 bases, with 24 bases between them. The length of the CDR3 is 17 residues. CDR1 is MNHEY and CDR2 is SMNVEV in the germline V gene (reference sequence). CDR3: CASSRTHTRGNPYEQYF. The DNA for the CDR3 is TGTGCCAGCAGTCGCACGCACACCAGGGGTAATCCTTACGAGCAGTACTTC.

This clone was seen only a few times. The chain employs TRBV19 and TRBJ2-1, with 8 bases that match TRBD2. The germline gives CDR1 LNHDA, CDR2 SQIVND (reference sequence). J gave up 3 bases and V 9 bases, and 7 bases lay outside the gene matches. The CDR3 is made up of 14 amino acids. CDR3: CARSAGENYNEQFF. The DNA of the CDR3 is TGTGCCAGATCAGCGGGAGAAAACTACAATGAGCAGTTCTTC.

V gene TRBV2 combines with J gene TRBJ1-3; maybe TRBD1 (6 bases). Deletions cut 0 bases from V and 0 bases from J, with 12 bases between. The CDR3 runs 17 residues. The germline V gene has CDR1 SNHLY and CDR2 FYNNEI. In DNA form, the CDR3 reads TGTGCCAGCAGTGAAGCCCCCGGACAGTTCTCTGGAAACACCATATATTTT. Protein product: CASSEAPGQFSGNTIYF.

This chain joins TRBV12-3 or TRBV12-4 and TRBJ1-4; D is unresolved. The CDR3 is 11 residues long. V shed 10 bases and J shed 6 bases, with 9 bases lying between them. CDR3 in amino acids: CATRGYEKLFF. CDR3 DNA sequence: TGTGCCACCCGCGGTTATGAAAAACTGTTTTTT.

This chain links TRBV27 with TRBJ2-1, with D possibly TRBD2 on 5 matching bases. The CDR3 is made up of 14 amino acids. From germline, CDR1 is MNHEY and CDR2 SMNVEV (reference sequence). Trimming took 5 bases from V and 5 from J, leaving 13 bases between them. CDR3 amino acids: CASSISATDNEQFF. In DNA form, the CDR3 reads TGTGCCAGCAGTATTAGCGCTACCGACAATGAGCAGTTCTTC.

Here the CDR3 reads CASSPSYGYTF. CDR3 sequence (DNA): TGTGCCAGCAGCCCGAGCTATGGCTACACCTTC. This chain links TRBV7-9 with TRBJ1-2; unclear D gene. CDR3 size: 11 residues. Trimming removed 5 bases at V and 4 bases at J, with 5 bases between. CDR1 and CDR2 (germline): SEHNR, FQNEAQ (reference sequence).

This chain links TRBV6-4 with TRBJ2-5; 7 nucleotides align to TRBD1. The V gene's germline CDR1 is MRHNA and CDR2 SNTAGT. The V segment lost 6 bases and the J segment 5 bases; nucleotides outside the gene matches: 12. CDR3 length: 15 amino acids. The CDR3 DNA is TGTGCCAGCAGAGCTCGCCAGGGGGTCGTGGAGACCCAGTACTTC. It yields the protein CASRARQGVVETQYF.

V and J are TRBV6-6 and TRBJ2-7, with D possibly matching TRBD1 (6 bases). The V gene's germline CDR1 is MNHNY and CDR2 SVGAGI (reference sequence). The CDR3 extends over 16 amino acids. Trimming removed 5 bases from V and 5 bases from J, with 22 bases in between. CDR3 region: CASSNPTGHGHDEQYF. For the CDR3, the DNA is TGTGCCAGCAGTAACCCAACGGGACACGGACACGACGAGCAGTACTTC.

This clone was seen only once. V gene TRBV28 combines with J gene TRBJ2-5; 8 bases are shared with TRBD1. V was clipped by 1 base and J by 1 base; unmatched bases: 5. Looked up from germline, CDR1 is MDHEN and CDR2 is SYDVKM. The CDR3 loop spans 16 amino acids. The CDR3 DNA reads TGTGCCAGCAGTTTATATGGCAGGGGGCGCCAAGAGACCCAGTACTTC. It encodes CASSLYGRGRQETQYF.

The chain links TRBV29-1 to TRBJ2-5, with D possibly being TRBD2 (5 bases). The germline CDR1 and CDR2 sequences are SQVTM and ANQGSEA. The ends were cut back, 4 bases at V and 4 bases at J, with 16 bases in the middle. The CDR3 is 14 residues long. CDR3 bases: TGCAGCGTTGTAGCGCAGCCCGCGGGAGAGACCCAGTACTTC. Translation: CSVVAQPAGETQYF.

The genes are TRBV19 and TRBJ1-4, with D possibly being TRBD1 (6 bases). With 5 bases removed from V and 4 bases from J, the gap between germline ends came to 14 bases. CDR1 is LNHDA, CDR2 SQIVND, per germline (reference sequence). This CDR3 spans 15 amino acids. The CDR3 DNA follows: TGTGCCAGTAGTCTTAAGGGGGATGTTAATGAAAAACTGTTTTTT. Translation: CASSLKGDVNEKLFF.

This clone was observed a handful of times. The chain employs TRBV15 and TRBJ2-2, with 7 positions matching TRBD2. V shed 1 base, J shed 4 bases, and the junction held 12 bases outside the gene matches. The CDR3 is 18 residues long. Germline CDR1 LNHNV, CDR2 YYDKDF (reference sequence). The CDR3 protein is CATSRALWQGGSTGELFF. The CDR3 nucleotides are TGTGCCACCAGCAGAGCACTTTGGCAGGGAGGGAGCACCGGGGAGCTGTTTTTT.

This clone came up a few times. The J gene is TRBJ2-1, the V gene TRBV25-1; D remains ambiguous. Germline V CDR1 and CDR2: MGHDK, SYGVNS. V lost 1 base and J 11 bases, leaving 3 bases between the germline ends. The CDR3 covers 10 residues. The CDR3 DNA follows: TGTGCCAGCAGTGAATCAAAGCAGTTCTTC. This translates into CASSESKQFF.

The chain uses TRBV29-1 and TRBJ2-7; possible D gene TRBD2, 5 bases. Germline V gene sequence: CDR1 SQVTM, CDR2 ANQGSEA. This CDR3 has 13 residues. V was clipped by 0 bases and J by 2 bases, with 8 bases between them. In DNA, the CDR3 is TGCAGCGTTGAAGATGCCGGGACCTACGAGCAGTACTTC. The encoded protein is CSVEDAGTYEQYF.

The chain carries TRBV4-2 and TRBJ1-4; no firm D call. Trimming removed 1 base at V and 3 bases at J, with 6 bases between. Germline CDR1 is LGHNA and CDR2 is YNFKEQ. The CDR3 length is 14 residues. The CDR3 sequence: CASSQGSANEKLFF. The CDR3 DNA sequence: TGTGCCAGCAGCCAAGGGTCCGCTAATGAAAAACTGTTTTTT.

The rearrangement uses TRBV29-1 and TRBJ2-2, with a tentative D call TRBD1 (6 bases). The CDR3 runs 13 residues. Germline assignment: CDR1 SQVTM and CDR2 ANQGSEA. V dropped 6 bases and J dropped 6 bases, with 14 bases sitting between them. CDR3 DNA sequence: TGCAGCGTCAGACAGGATGCTCCCGGGGAGCTGTTTTTT. It encodes CSVRQDAPGELFF.